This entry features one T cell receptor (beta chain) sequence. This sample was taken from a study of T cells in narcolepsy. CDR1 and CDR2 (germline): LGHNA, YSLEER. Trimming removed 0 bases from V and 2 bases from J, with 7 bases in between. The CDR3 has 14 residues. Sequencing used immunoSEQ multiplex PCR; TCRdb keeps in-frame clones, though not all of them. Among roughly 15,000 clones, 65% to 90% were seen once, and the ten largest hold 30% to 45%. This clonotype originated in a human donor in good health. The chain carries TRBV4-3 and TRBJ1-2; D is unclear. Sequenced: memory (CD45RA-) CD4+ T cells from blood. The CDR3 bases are TGCGCCAGCAGCCAAGAAATCGGGAACTATGGCTACACCTTC. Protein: CASSQEIGNYGYTF.